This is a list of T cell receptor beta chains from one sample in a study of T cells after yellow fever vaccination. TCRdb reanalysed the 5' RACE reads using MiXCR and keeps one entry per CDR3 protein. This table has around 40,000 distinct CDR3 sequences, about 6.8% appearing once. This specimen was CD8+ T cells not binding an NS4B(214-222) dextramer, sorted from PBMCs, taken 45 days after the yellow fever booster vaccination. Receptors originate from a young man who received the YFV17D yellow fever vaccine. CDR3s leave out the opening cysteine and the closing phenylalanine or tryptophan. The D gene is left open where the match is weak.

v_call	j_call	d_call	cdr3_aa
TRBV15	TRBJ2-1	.	ATSRATGEPSYNEQF
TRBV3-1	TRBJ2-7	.	ASSPLPGEQY
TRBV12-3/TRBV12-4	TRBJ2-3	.	ASSLWGADSLQY
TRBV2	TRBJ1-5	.	ASSVSQPQH
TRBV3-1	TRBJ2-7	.	ASSPDSSYEQY
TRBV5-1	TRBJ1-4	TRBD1	ASSLGGGNEKLF
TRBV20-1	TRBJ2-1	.	SARDPNRANEQF
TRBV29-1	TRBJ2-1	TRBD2	SVYDGWTSVGSYNEQF
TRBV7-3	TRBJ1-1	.	ASSLGYNTEAF
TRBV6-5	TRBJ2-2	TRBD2	ASSWGTSNTGELF
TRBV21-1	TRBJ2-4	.	ASRGLGHKRYIQY
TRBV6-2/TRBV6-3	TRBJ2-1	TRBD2	ASSYNLAGGEQF
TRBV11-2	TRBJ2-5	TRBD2	ASSLDPRTSGYQETQY
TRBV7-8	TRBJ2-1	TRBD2	ASSLAPGLAGEGRHNEQF
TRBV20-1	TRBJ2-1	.	SGGDNEQF
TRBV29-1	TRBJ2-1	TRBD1	SVIQGLENNEQF
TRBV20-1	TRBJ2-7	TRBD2	SAELAGGPYEQY
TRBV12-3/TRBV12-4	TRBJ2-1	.	ASSLRDSTYNEQF
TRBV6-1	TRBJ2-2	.	ASSTTGPHTGELF
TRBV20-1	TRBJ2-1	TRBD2	SARSLAASYNEQF
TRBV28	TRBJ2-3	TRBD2	ASSLNREVPDTQY
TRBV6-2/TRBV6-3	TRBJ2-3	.	ASSRGTTTDTQY